This T cell receptor (beta chain) was retrieved from a study of regulatory T cells in long-lasting Graves disease. Study findings and constraints: Sampling was limited to peripheral blood rather than thyroid tissue. Relative to new patients (under 1,000), persistent patients exhibited greater sharing of public clonotypes (around 3,000).

The ends lost 0 bases at V and 7 bases at J; junction bases unmatched: 9. The germline gives CDR1 PRHDT, CDR2 FYEKMQ (reference sequence). The CDR3 has 16 residues. Regarding time point: newly diagnosed GD, antithyroid drugs for less than 3 months. PBMC-derived RNA was used for the TCR library. Patients came through an endocrinology department, and that department was in Xi'an, China. This clonotype was recorded many times. Antigen specificity is unknown. HTBI primers from iRepertoire and Arm-PCR of CDR3 regions yielded the TCR beta libraries. TCRdb called the multiplex PCR reads again in MiXCR, with one record for every CDR3 protein. The sample carries hundreds of thousands of distinct CDR3 sequences, 16% recorded once. This sample also belongs to another study, concerning T cells in Graves' hyperthyroidism and ophthalmopathy. As that study records: An initial round of RT-PCR targeting the TCR CDR3 relied on the HTBI primer set.

The sequence came from a man aged 35 to 55 with Graves disease. V is TRBV13 and J is TRBJ2-1; 7 positions match TRBD1. The source was peripheral blood mononuclear cells (PBMCs), collected at new diagnosis, from a patient treated with antithyroid drugs. The CDR3 sequence: CASSLGQRGRRNEQFF. CDR3 coding DNA: TGTGCCAGCAGCTTAGGCCAGAGGGGGCGAAGGAATGAGCAGTTCTTC.